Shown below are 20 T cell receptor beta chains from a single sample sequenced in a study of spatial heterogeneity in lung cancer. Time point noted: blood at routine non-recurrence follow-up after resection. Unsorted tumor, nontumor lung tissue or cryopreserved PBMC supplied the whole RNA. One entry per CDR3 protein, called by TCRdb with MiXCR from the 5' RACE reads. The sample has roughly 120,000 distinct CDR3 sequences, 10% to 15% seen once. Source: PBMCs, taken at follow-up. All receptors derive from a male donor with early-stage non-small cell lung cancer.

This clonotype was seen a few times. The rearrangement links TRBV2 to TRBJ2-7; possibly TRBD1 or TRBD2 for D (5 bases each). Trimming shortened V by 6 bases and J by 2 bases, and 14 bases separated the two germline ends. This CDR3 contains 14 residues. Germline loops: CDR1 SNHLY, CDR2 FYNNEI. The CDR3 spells CASRREQGAYEQYF. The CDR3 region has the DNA TGTGCCAGCAGGAGGGAGCAGGGAGCCTACGAGCAGTACTTC. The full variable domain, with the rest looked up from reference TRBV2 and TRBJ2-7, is EPEVTQTPSHQVTQMGQEVILRCVPISNHLYFYWYRQILGQKVEFLVSFYNNEISEKSEIFDDQFSVERPDGSNFTLKIRSTKLEDSAMYFCASRREQGAYEQYFGPGTRLTVT.

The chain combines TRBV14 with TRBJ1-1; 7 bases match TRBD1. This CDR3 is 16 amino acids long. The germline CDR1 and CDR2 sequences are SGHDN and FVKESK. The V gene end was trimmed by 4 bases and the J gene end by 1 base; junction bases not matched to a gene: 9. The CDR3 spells CASSPLRGRKNTEAFF. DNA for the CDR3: TGTGCCAGCAGCCCTCTGAGGGGGCGAAAGAACACTGAAGCTTTCTTT.

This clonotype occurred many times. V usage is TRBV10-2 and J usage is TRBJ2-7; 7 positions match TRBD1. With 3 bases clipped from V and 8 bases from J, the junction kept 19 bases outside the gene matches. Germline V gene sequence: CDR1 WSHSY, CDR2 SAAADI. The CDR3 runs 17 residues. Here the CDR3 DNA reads TGCGCCAGCAGTGAATTAAGGCTTGGGACAGCCGGTACCAAGCAGTACTTC. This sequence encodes CASSELRLGTAGTKQYF.

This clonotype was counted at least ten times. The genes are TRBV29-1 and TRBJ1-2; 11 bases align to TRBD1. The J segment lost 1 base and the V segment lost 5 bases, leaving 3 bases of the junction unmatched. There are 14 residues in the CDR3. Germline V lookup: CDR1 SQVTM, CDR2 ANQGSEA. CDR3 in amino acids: CSVSDRGHNYGYTF. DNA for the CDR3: TGCAGCGTTTCGGACAGGGGGCATAACTATGGCTACACCTTC.

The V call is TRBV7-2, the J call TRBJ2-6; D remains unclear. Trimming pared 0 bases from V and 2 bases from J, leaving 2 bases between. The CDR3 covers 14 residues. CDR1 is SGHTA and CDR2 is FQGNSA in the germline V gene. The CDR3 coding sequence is TGTGCCAGCAGCTTAGCAACTGGGGCCAACGTCCTGACTTTC. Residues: CASSLATGANVLTF. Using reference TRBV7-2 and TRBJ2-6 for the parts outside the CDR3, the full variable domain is GAGVSQSPSNKVTEKGKDVELRCDPISGHTALYWYRQSLGQGLEFLIYFQGNSAPDKSGLPSDRFSAERTGGSVSTLTIQRTQQEDSAVYLCASSLATGANVLTFGAGSRLTVL.

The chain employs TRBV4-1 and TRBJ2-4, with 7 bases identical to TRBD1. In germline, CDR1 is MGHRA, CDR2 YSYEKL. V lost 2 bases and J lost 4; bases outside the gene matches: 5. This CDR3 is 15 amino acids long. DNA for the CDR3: TGCGCCAGCAGCCAACAGACAGGGTTTAAAAACATTCAGTACTTC. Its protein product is CASSQQTGFKNIQYF.

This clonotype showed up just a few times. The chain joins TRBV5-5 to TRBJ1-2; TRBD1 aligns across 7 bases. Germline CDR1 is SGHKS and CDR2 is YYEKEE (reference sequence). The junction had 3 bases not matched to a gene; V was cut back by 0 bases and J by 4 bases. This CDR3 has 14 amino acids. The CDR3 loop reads CASSLGQGVYGYTF. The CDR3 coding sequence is TGTGCCAGCAGCTTGGGACAGGGCGTCTATGGCTACACCTTC.

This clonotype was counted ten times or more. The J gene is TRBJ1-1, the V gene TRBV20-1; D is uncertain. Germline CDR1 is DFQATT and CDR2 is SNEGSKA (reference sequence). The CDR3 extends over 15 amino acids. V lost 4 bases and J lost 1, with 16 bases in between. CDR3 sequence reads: CSANRPEYKNTEAFF. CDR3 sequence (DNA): TGCAGTGCTAACCGACCGGAATACAAGAACACTGAAGCTTTCTTT.

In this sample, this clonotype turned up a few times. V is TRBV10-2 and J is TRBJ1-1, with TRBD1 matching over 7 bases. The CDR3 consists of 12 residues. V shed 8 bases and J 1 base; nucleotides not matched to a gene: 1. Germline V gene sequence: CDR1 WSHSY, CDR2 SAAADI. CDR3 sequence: CASGDRNTEAFF. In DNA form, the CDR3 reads TGCGCCAGCGGGGACAGGAACACTGAAGCTTTCTTT.

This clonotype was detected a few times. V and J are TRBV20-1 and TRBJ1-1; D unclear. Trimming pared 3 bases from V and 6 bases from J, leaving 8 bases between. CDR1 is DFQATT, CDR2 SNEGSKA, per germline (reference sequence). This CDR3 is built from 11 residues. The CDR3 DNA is TGCAGTGCTAGTAGGCTTCCTGAAGCTTTCTTT. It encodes CSASRLPEAFF.

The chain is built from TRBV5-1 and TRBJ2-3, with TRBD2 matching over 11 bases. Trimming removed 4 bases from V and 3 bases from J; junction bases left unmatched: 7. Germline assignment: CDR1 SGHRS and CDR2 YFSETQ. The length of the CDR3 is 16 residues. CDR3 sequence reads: CASSPISGGATDTQYF. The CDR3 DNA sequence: TGCGCCAGCAGCCCCATTAGCGGGGGGGCAACAGATACGCAGTATTTT.

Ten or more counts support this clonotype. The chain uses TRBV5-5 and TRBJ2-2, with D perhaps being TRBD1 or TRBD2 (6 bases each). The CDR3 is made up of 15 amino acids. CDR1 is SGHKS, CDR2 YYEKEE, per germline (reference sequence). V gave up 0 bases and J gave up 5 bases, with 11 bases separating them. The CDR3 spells CASSLEGGTTGELFF. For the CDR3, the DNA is TGTGCCAGCAGCTTGGAAGGGGGGACGACCGGGGAGCTGTTTTTT.

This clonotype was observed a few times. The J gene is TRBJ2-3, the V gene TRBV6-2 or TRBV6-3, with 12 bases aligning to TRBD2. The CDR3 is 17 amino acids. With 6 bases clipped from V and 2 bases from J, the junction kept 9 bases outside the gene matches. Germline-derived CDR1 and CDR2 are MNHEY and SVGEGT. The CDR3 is CASSILGLAGYTDTQYF. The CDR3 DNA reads TGTGCCAGCAGCATACTAGGACTAGCGGGGTACACAGATACGCAGTATTTT.

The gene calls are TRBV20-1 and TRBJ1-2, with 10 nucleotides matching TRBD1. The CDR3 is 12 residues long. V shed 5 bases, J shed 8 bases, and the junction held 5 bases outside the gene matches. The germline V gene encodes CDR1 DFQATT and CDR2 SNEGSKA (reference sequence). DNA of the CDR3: TGCAGTGCTCAAGGACAGGGGGGAGGCTACACCTTC. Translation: CSAQGQGGGYTF.

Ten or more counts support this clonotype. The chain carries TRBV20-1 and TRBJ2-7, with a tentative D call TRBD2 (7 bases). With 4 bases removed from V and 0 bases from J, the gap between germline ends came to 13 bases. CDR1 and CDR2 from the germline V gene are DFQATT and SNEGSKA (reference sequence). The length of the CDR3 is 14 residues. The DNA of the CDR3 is TGCAGTGCTACCGGGGGGCCGAGCTCCTACGAGCAGTACTTC. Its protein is CSATGGPSSYEQYF.

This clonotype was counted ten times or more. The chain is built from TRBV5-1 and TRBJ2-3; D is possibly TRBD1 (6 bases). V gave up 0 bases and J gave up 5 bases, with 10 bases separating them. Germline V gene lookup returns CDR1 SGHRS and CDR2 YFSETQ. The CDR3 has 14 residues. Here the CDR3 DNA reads TGCGCCAGCAGCTTGGTTAAGGGGGAAGATACGCAGTATTTT. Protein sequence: CASSLVKGEDTQYF. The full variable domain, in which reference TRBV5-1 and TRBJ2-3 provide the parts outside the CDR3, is KAGVTQTPRYLIKTRGQQVTLSCSPISGHRSVSWYQQTPGQGLQFLFEYFSETQRNKGNFPGRFSGRQFSNSRSEMNVSTLELGDSALYLCASSLVKGEDTQYFGPGTRLTVL.

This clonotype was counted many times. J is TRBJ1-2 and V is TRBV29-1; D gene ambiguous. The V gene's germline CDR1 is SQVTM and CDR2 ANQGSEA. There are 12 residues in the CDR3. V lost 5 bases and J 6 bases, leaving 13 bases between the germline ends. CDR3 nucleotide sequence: TGCAGCGTTTTTAAGGTTTCAGATGGCTACACCTTC. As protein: CSVFKVSDGYTF.

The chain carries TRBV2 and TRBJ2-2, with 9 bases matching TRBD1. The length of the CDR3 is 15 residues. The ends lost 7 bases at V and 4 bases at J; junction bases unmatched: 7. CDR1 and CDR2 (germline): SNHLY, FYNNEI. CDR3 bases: TGTGCCAGCAACACAGGGGGCGGCGGCACCGGGGAGCTGTTTTTT. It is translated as CASNTGGGGTGELFF.

The CDR3 DNA follows: TGTGCCAGCAGCCAGCTCGGCCGCTTTAATGAAAAACTGTTTTTT. This encodes CASSQLGRFNEKLFF. This rearrangement joins TRBV14 to TRBJ1-4; no reliable D call. The CDR3 has 15 residues. V lost 3 bases and J 4 bases, leaving 12 bases between the germline ends. The germline V gene encodes CDR1 SGHDN and CDR2 FVKESK. The variable domain in full, with the rest retrieved from reference TRBV14 and TRBJ1-4, is EAGVTQFPSHSVIEKGQTVTLRCDPISGHDNLYWYRRVMGKEIKFLLHFVKESKQDESGMPNNRFLAERTGGTYSTLKVQPAELEDSGVYFCASSQLGRFNEKLFFGSGTQLSVL.

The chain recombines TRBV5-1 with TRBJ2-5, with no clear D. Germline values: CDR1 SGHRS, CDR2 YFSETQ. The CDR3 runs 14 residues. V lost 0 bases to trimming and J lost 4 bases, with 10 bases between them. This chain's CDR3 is CASSLGVGPETQYF. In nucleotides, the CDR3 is TGCGCCAGCAGCTTGGGCGTTGGGCCAGAGACCCAGTACTTC.